This T cell receptor beta chain was observed in a study of shared clonotypes between healthy human individuals. Profiling relied on immunoSEQ multiplex PCR, and the TCRdb table lists in-frame clones only, not all of them. Of 180,000 or so clones listed, roughly 91% are singletons. The V segment lost 6 bases and the J segment 1 base; nucleotides outside the gene matches: 8. The CDR3 length is 15 residues. Germline V gives CDR1 MDHEN, CDR2 SYDVKM. The source material was naive CD4+ T cells sorted from blood. Subset in this sample: CD45RA+ positively selected. The rearrangement joins TRBV28 to TRBJ2-5; 7 nucleotides line up with TRBD1. The source of this sequence is a woman under 40 in good health. CDR3 nucleotide sequence: TGTGCCAGCAGCCGTCCCGGGACAGCCCAAGAGACCCAGTACTTC. Translated, it gives CASSRPGTAQETQYF.